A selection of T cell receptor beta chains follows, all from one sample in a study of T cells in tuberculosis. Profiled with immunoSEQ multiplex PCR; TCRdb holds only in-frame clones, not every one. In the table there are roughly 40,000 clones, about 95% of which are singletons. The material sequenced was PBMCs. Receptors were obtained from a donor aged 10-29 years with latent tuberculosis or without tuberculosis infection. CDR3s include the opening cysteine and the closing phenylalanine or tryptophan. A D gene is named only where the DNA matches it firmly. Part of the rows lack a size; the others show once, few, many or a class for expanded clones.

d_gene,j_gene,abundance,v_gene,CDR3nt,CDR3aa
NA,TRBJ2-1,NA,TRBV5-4,TGTGCCAGCAGCTCCACCTACAATGAGCAGTTCTTC,CASSSTYNEQFF
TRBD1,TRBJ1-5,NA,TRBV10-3,TGTGCCATCAGTACGGAGGGGGCTGGCAATCAGCCCCAGCATTTT,CAISTEGAGNQPQHF
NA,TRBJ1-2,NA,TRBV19,TGTGCCAGTAGTATAGATCTATGGGCAGTTGAACATGGCTACACCTTC,CASSIDLWAVEHGYTF
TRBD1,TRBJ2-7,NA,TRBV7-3,TGTGCCAGCAGCCGGGACAGGGGACACGAGCAGTACTTC,CASSRDRGHEQYF
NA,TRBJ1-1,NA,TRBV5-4,TGTGCCAGCAGCTTGGACCAGGGAAGCACTGAAGCTTTCTTT,CASSLDQGSTEAFF
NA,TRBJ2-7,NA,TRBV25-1,TGTGCCAGCACCGGTAGGGGAGGGGGCTACGAGCAGTACTTC,CASTGRGGGYEQYF
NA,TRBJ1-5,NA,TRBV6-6,TGTGCCAGCAGCCGCGGTCAGCCCCAGCATTTT,CASSRGQPQHF
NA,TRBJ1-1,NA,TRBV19,TGTGCCAGTAGCGGGGGGAGGAACACTGAAGCTTTCTTT,CASSGGRNTEAFF
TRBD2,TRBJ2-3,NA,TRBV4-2,TGTGCCAGCAGCCAAGAGGCCTCGAGTCTAGCGGGGTACACAGATACGCAGTATTTT,CASSQEASSLAGYTDTQYF
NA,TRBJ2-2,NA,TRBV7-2,TGTGCCAGCAGCCTAGGGCAGGGATCGAACACCGGGGAGCTGTTTTTT,CASSLGQGSNTGELFF
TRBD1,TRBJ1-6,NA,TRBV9,TGTGCCAGCAGGGGACAGGGCGACTCACCCCTCCACTTT,CASRGQGDSPLHF
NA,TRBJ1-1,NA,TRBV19,TGTGCCAGTAGTATAGTTCGGGGTAACAGCACTGAAGCTTTCTTT,CASSIVRGNSTEAFF
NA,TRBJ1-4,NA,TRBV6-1,TGTGCCAGCAGTGAATCAATCGGGTCCGTAAATGAAAAACTGTTTTTT,CASSESIGSVNEKLFF
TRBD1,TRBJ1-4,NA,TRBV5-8,TGTGCCAGCAGCCGAGGACAGGGATTCAGTGAAAAACTGTTTTTT,CASSRGQGFSEKLFF
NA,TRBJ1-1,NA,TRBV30,TGTGCCTGGAGTGGGCAGGTGAACACTGAAGCTTTCTTT,CAWSGQVNTEAFF
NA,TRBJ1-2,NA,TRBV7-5,TGTGCCAGAAGCTTAGCGGACAGGGGACTAGGCTACACCTTC,CARSLADRGLGYTF
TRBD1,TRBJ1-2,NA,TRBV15,TGTGCCACCAGCACTGGGGGCGGGACAGAAGGTTATGGCTACACCTTC,CATSTGGGTEGYGYTF
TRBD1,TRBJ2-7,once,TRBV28,TGTGCCAGCAGTTACAGCGGCAGGGGGCTCTACGAGCAGTACTTC,CASSYSGRGLYEQYF
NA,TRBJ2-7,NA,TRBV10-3,TGTGCCATCAGAGTTGCAGGGGAGGGCTACGAGCAGTACTTC,CAIRVAGEGYEQYF
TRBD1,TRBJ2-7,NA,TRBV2,TGTGCCAGCAGGGGGACAGACTACTACGAGCAGTACTTC,CASRGTDYYEQYF
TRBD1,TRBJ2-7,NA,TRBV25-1,TGTGCCAGCAGTGAGCTTGGGGACAGGGGGATTAGCGAGCAGTACTTC,CASSELGDRGISEQYF
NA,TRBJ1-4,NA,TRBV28,TGTGCCAGCAGTCACTATAGATGGGAAAAACTGTTTTTT,CASSHYRWEKLFF
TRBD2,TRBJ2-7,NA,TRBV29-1,TGCAGCGGGGGGGGTTATAGGTACGAGCAGTACTTC,CSGGGYRYEQYF
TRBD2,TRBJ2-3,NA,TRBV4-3,TGCGCCAGCAGCAGAACACGCTCGAGCGGGGGGGTGGCAGATACGCAGTATTTT,CASSRTRSSGGVADTQYF
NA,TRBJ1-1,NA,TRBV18,TGTGCCAGCTCACGAGCGACGAAGGCGCTGAACACTGAAGCTTTCTTT,CASSRATKALNTEAFF
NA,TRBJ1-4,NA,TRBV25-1,TGTGCCAGCAGTGAGTCCCCAGGGAATACTAATGAAAAACTGTTTTTT,CASSESPGNTNEKLFF
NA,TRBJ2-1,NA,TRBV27,TGTGCCAGCAGTTCCCAGACTACAATGGGGTACAATGAGCAGTTCTTC,CASSSQTTMGYNEQFF
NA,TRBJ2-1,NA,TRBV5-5,TGTGCCAGCAGCTTGGCTAGTTACAATGAGCAGTTCTTC,CASSLASYNEQFF
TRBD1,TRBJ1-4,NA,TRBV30,TGTGCCTGGATGAGGGGGCAGGGTGAAAAACTGTTTTTT,CAWMRGQGEKLFF
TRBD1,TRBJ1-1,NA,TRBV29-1,TGCAGCGTGGTCGGGGGGACAGGGATGACTGAAGCTTTCTTT,CSVVGGTGMTEAFF
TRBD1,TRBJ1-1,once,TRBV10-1,TGCGCCAGCAACCGCGGGACAGGGGACAACACTGAAGCTTTCTTT,CASNRGTGDNTEAFF
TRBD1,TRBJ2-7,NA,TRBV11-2,TGTGCCAGCAGCTCATACAGGGGTTCAGCCTACGAGCAGTACTTC,CASSSYRGSAYEQYF
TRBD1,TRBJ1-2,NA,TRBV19,TGTGCCAGTAGTTCGCTGGACAGGGGCCATGGCTACACCTTC,CASSSLDRGHGYTF
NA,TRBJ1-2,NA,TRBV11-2,TGTGCCAGCAGCTCCGTGGGGCCCTATGGCTACACCTTC,CASSSVGPYGYTF
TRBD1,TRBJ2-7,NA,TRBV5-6,TGTGCCAGCAGCTTAACGGGACAGAGCTACGAGCAGTACTTC,CASSLTGQSYEQYF
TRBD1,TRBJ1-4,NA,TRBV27,TGTGCCAGCAGTTTTCAGGGGGCAGGGGAAAAACTGTTTTTT,CASSFQGAGEKLFF
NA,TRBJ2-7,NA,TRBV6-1,TGTGCCAGCAGTGAAGTCGGAGATTCCTACGAGCAGTACTTC,CASSEVGDSYEQYF
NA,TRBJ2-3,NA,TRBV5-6,TGTGCCAGCAGGGGATCCACGGGGGGCGTCACAGATACGCAGTATTTT,CASRGSTGGVTDTQYF
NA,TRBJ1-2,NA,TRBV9,TGTGCCAGCAGCGTAGAAGGGGTCGGCTACACCTTC,CASSVEGVGYTF
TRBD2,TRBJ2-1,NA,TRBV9,TGTGCCAGCAGCGTGTATAGCGGGGGGGCAAGAAATGAGCAGTTCTTC,CASSVYSGGARNEQFF
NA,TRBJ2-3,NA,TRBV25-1,TGTGCCAGCAGTGACCCGGCAGTGGGACTCCTGAGCACAGATACGCAGTATTTT,CASSDPAVGLLSTDTQYF
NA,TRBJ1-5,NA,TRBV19,TGTGCCAGTATACAGGTTAAGCAGCCCCAGCATTTT,CASIQVKQPQHF
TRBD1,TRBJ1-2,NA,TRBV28,TGTGCCAGCACCGGGGGACAGGGGGCTTCTAACTATGGCTACACCTTC,CASTGGQGASNYGYTF
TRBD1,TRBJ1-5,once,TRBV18,TGTGCCAGCTCACTAGTGCACTTACCGGGACAGGGGGAGAGAACGAGTCAGCCCCAGCATTTT,CASSLVHLPGQGERTSQPQHF
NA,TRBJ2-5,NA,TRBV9,TGTGCCAGCAGCGTGTCTGGGTCGGGGGAGTACCAAGAGACCCAGTACTTC,CASSVSGSGEYQETQYF
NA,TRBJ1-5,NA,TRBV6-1,TGTGCCAGCAGTGGGAGACGGCGAACCATTGAAGATAGCAATCAGCCCCAGCATTTT,CASSGRRRTIEDSNQPQHF
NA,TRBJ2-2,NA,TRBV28,TGTGCCAGCAGTTTATCAAGGGAGCGGAGGGAGCTGTTTTTT,CASSLSRERRELFF
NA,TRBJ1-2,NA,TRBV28,TGTGCCAGCATCTCGGACAGCATCTATGGCTACACCTTC,CASISDSIYGYTF
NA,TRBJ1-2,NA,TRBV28,TGTGCCAGCAGACCTACCAATATGTTCTACACCTTC,CASRPTNMFYTF
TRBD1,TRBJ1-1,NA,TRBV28,TGTGCCAGCAGCCCACAGACAGGGCGAACTGAAGCTTTCTTT,CASSPQTGRTEAFF
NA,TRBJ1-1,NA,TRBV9,TGTGCCAGCAGCGGTGACCAAGGGGTGTCGAACACTGAAGCTTTCTTT,CASSGDQGVSNTEAFF
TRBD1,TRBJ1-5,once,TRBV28,TGTGCCAGCAGTTTAGGAGGACAGGTTAGCAATCAGCCCCAGCATTTT,CASSLGGQVSNQPQHF